Listed here are 22 T cell receptor beta chains from one sample, sequenced in a study of blood T cells in healthy people across ages. Together with a sample-barcoded 5' primer, a J-beta primer mix was included in a second PCR lasting about 7 to 12 cycles. MiXCR was run by TCRdb on the 5' RACE reads, yielding one entry per CDR3 protein. The sample lists about 1.5 million distinct CDR3 sequences, 42% occurring once. What was sequenced was blood. The source is a woman aged 18-29 years in good health.

This clonotype has more than one count but fewer than ten. The chain joins TRBV20-1 to TRBJ2-1; possibly TRBD1 or TRBD2 for D (5 bases each). Trimming stripped 5 bases from V and 5 bases from J, with 13 bases between. The CDR3 is made up of 13 amino acids. CDR1 is DFQATT, CDR2 SNEGSKA, per germline (reference sequence). The CDR3 reads CSAPRDGNNEQFF. Written as DNA, the CDR3 is TGCAGTGCTCCCCGGGACGGAAACAATGAGCAGTTCTTC.

The V gene is TRBV5-1, the J gene TRBJ2-7; D may be TRBD1 (6 bases). CDR3 length equals 16 residues. V was shortened by 4 bases and J by 0 bases, with 17 bases between the two germline ends. Per the germline V gene, CDR1 is SGHRS and CDR2 is YFSETQ. CDR3 in amino acids: CASSITGTPSSYEQYF. CDR3 bases: TGCGCCAGCAGCATAACCGGGACACCTAGCTCCTACGAGCAGTACTTC.

The chain is built from TRBV6-5 and TRBJ2-1, with 10 positions matching TRBD2. Germline lookup yields CDR1 MNHEY and CDR2 SVGAGI. V was pared by 0 bases and J by 5 bases, with 10 bases of the junction left unmatched. The CDR3 extends over 18 amino acids. CDR3 in DNA: TGTGCCAGCAGTTACTCTCTCCCTAGCGGGAGTGTCAACAATGAGCAGTTCTTC. Protein product: CASSYSLPSGSVNNEQFF.

The V and J genes are TRBV29-1 and TRBJ1-4, with a weak D call TRBD1 (5 bases). Germline V gives CDR1 SQVTM, CDR2 ANQGSEA. The V end lost 2 bases, the J end lost 1 base, and 5 bases lay between the germline ends. The CDR3 spans 13 residues. The CDR3 region is CSVERGTNEKLFF. CDR3 DNA sequence: TGCAGCGTTGAAAGGGGAACTAATGAAAAACTGTTTTTT. The whole variable domain, filled in from reference TRBV29-1 and TRBJ1-4, reads SAVISQKPSRDICQRGTSLTIQCQVDSQVTMMFWYRQQPGQSLTLIATANQGSEATYESGFVIDKFPISRPNLTFSTLTVSNMSPEDSSIYLCSVERGTNEKLFFGSGTQLSVL.

The chain couples TRBV13 to TRBJ2-1; the D gene is possibly TRBD2 (5 bases). CDR3 length equals 15 residues. Between the trimmed V and J ends, which lost 4 bases and 10 bases, there was a span of 20 bases. Germline CDR1 is PRHDT and CDR2 is FYEKMQ (reference sequence). The CDR3 region has the DNA TGTGCCAGCAGCTATACGGGAACTCCTTACTACGAGCAGTTCTTC. Encoded protein: CASSYTGTPYYEQFF. Full variable domain (missing parts from reference TRBV13 and TRBJ2-1): AAGVIQSPRHLIKEKRETATLKCYPIPRHDTVYWYQQGPGQDPQFLISFYEKMQSDKGSIPDRFSAQQFSDYHSELNMSSLELGDSALYFCASSYTGTPYYEQFFGPGTRLTVL.

The chain employs TRBV12-3 or TRBV12-4 and TRBJ2-2; possible D gene TRBD1, 5 bases. The CDR3 runs to 16 residues. With 11 bases removed from V and 0 bases from J, the gap between germline ends came to 19 bases. The CDR3 protein is CAGTSLGQPNTGELFF. CDR3 coding DNA: TGTGCCGGCACCTCCCTCGGACAACCGAACACCGGGGAGCTGTTTTTT.

Many counts were recorded for this clonotype. The genes are TRBV29-1 and TRBJ2-1; 9 nucleotides agree with TRBD2. The J segment lost 6 bases and the V segment lost 3 bases, leaving 9 bases of the junction unmatched. CDR3 size: 15 residues. Germline values: CDR1 SQVTM, CDR2 ANQGSEA. CDR3 sequence: CSVESEREVSNEQFF. CDR3 nucleotides: TGCAGCGTTGAGAGCGAGCGGGAGGTTAGCAATGAGCAGTTCTTC.

The gene calls are TRBV5-1 and TRBJ2-5; the D gene is possibly TRBD2 (5 bases). The CDR3 is 15 amino acids. Germline V lookup: CDR1 SGHRS, CDR2 YFSETQ. Trimming pared 0 bases from V and 3 bases from J, leaving 12 bases between. Here the CDR3 reads CASSLDAGAEETQYF. The CDR3 nucleotides read TGCGCCAGCAGCTTGGACGCGGGCGCGGAAGAGACCCAGTACTTC.

The V call is TRBV4-1, the J call TRBJ1-1; D is uncertain. CDR1 is MGHRA, CDR2 YSYEKL, per germline. V dropped 1 base and J dropped 0 bases, with 9 bases sitting between them. The CDR3 runs to 15 residues. As DNA, the CDR3 is TGCGCCAGCAGCCAAGTGGCAGGAATGAACACTGAAGCTTTCTTT. This sequence encodes CASSQVAGMNTEAFF.

As concerns this clonotype: This may arise from a read error, as a much more abundant clone is one base away. The rearrangement joins TRBV5-1 to TRBJ1-2, with D hard to call. From germline, CDR1 is SGHRS and CDR2 YFSETQ. The CDR3 loop spans 12 amino acids. V dropped 4 bases and J dropped 4 bases, with 8 bases sitting between them. CDR3 sequence (DNA): TGCGCCAGCAGCAAGGCCAGCTATGGCTACACCTTC. Its translation: CASSKASYGYTF.

This chain connects TRBV18 to TRBJ2-3; TRBD1 matches 10 bases. Germline loops: CDR1 KGHSH, CDR2 LQKENI. The CDR3 is 15 amino acids. J was trimmed by 6 bases and V by 2 bases; bases with no gene match: 5. The CDR3 sequence: CASSPGTGARDTQYF. The CDR3 bases are TGTGCCAGCTCACCAGGGACAGGGGCCCGGGATACGCAGTATTTT. Complete variable domain (other parts from reference TRBV18 and TRBJ2-3): NAGVMQNPRHLVRRRGQEARLRCSPMKGHSHVYWYRQLPEEGLKFMVYLQKENIIDESGMPKERFSAEFPKEGPSILRIQQVVRGDSAAYFCASSPGTGARDTQYFGPGTRLTVL.

This chain joins TRBV5-1 and TRBJ2-1; D possibly matches TRBD1 or TRBD2 (5 bases each). The V end lost 4 bases, the J end lost 4 bases, and 18 bases lay between the germline ends. The germline V gene encodes CDR1 SGHRS and CDR2 YFSETQ. This CDR3 contains 16 residues. The CDR3 DNA reads TGCGCCAGCAGCACCGCAGGGAGTAGGGGTTACAATGAGCAGTTCTTC. Translated, it gives CASSTAGSRGYNEQFF. The complete variable domain, with remaining parts taken from reference TRBV5-1 and TRBJ2-1, reads KAGVTQTPRYLIKTRGQQVTLSCSPISGHRSVSWYQQTPGQGLQFLFEYFSETQRNKGNFPGRFSGRQFSNSRSEMNVSTLELGDSALYLCASSTAGSRGYNEQFFGPGTRLTVL.

The V and J genes are TRBV6-1 and TRBJ1-5, with 10 bases fitting TRBD1. The germline V gene encodes CDR1 MNHNS and CDR2 SASEGT. V was pared by 7 bases and J by 3 bases, with 6 bases of the junction left unmatched. CDR3 length: 15 residues. CDR3 sequence (DNA): TGTGCCAGCATTGGGACAGGGGTCTACAATCAGCCCCAGCATTTT. It codes for CASIGTGVYNQPQHF.

The rearrangement links TRBV5-5 to TRBJ2-7; 7 bases line up with TRBD1. The germline V gene encodes CDR1 SGHKS and CDR2 YYEKEE (reference sequence). The CDR3 loop spans 15 amino acids. The V and J ends lost 0 bases and 4 bases, in that order; junction bases with no gene match: 7. CDR3 region: CASSLVVTGQYEQYF. In DNA form, the CDR3 reads TGTGCCAGCAGCTTGGTCGTGACAGGGCAGTACGAGCAGTACTTC. Full variable domain (outside the CDR3, taken from reference TRBV5-5 and TRBJ2-7): DAGVTQSPTHLIKTRGQQVTLRCSPISGHKSVSWYQQVLGQGPQFIFQYYEKEERGRGNFPDRFSARQFPNYSSELNVNALLLGDSALYLCASSLVVTGQYEQYFGPGTRLTVT.

The gene calls are TRBV7-9 and TRBJ2-1; the match to TRBD2 covers 15 bases. J gave up 4 bases and V 10 bases, and 5 bases lay outside the gene matches. Germline V gene lookup returns CDR1 SEHNR and CDR2 FQNEAQ (reference sequence). The CDR3 loop spans 15 amino acids. DNA for the CDR3: TGTGCCACCCCGGGACTAGCGGGGGGATACAATGAGCAGTTCTTC. It encodes CATPGLAGGYNEQFF.

This clonotype has more than one count but fewer than ten. The rearrangement links TRBV5-1 to TRBJ2-3, with 10 bases lining up with TRBD1. This CDR3 has 16 residues. The germline V gene encodes CDR1 SGHRS and CDR2 YFSETQ. The junction had 8 bases not matched to a gene; V was cut back by 3 bases and J by 4 bases. Here the CDR3 DNA reads TGCGCCAGCAGCTCAATACCGGGACAGGGGTCAGATACGCAGTATTTT. It yields the protein CASSSIPGQGSDTQYF.

This clonotype was detected a few times. V usage is TRBV5-1 and J usage is TRBJ1-2; TRBD1 aligns across 7 bases. The germline gives CDR1 SGHRS, CDR2 YFSETQ. The CDR3 spans 13 residues. Trimming took 4 bases from V and 8 from J; bases not matched to a gene: 8. For the CDR3, the DNA is TGCGCCAGCAGCCTCGACAGGGATCAAGGCTACACCTTC. Translating it yields CASSLDRDQGYTF.

The rearrangement links TRBV6-1 to TRBJ1-1; D is ambiguous. The CDR3 spans 14 residues. Germline V gives CDR1 MNHNS, CDR2 SASEGT. V lost 1 base and J lost 6, with 12 bases in between. The CDR3 DNA follows: TGTGCCAGCAGTGAAGGGCGGGGTGGGTCTGAAGCTTTCTTT. This encodes CASSEGRGGSEAFF.

Here the CDR3 reads CASSLNPGANVLTF. The CDR3 region has the DNA TGTGCCAGCAGCTTAAACCCTGGGGCCAACGTCCTGACTTTC. V is TRBV7-3 and J is TRBJ2-6; D unclear. Between the trimmed V and J ends, which lost 1 base and 2 bases, there was a span of 3 bases. Germline V gene sequence: CDR1 SGHTA, CDR2 FQGTGA. The length of the CDR3 is 14 residues.

V and J are TRBV10-3 and TRBJ1-1, with no clear D. Germline assignment: CDR1 ENHRY and CDR2 SYGVKD. This CDR3 is built from 18 residues. V lost 2 bases to trimming and J lost 0 bases, with 19 bases between them. CDR3 nucleotide sequence: TGTGCCATCAGTGAGCGCCCCCCCGGAAACAGTTTGAACACTGAAGCTTTCTTT. The encoded protein is CAISERPPGNSLNTEAFF.

The chain combines TRBV2 with TRBJ2-7, with 7 bases identical to TRBD1. Germline V lookup: CDR1 SNHLY, CDR2 FYNNEI. The CDR3 totals 18 residues. V was pared by 8 bases and J by 3 bases, with 22 bases of the junction left unmatched. The CDR3 reads CASLPAGTAEESDYEQYF. The CDR3 coding sequence is TGTGCCAGCCTCCCCGCCGGGACAGCCGAGGAATCGGACTACGAGCAGTACTTC.

The rearrangement uses TRBV6-1 and TRBJ2-7; D is perhaps TRBD1 (6 bases). Germline V gives CDR1 MNHNS, CDR2 SASEGT. This CDR3 contains 12 residues. V was cut by 10 bases and J by 0 bases, with 10 bases left in between. The CDR3 is CATDRNSYEQYF. The CDR3 DNA reads as TGTGCCACCGACAGGAACTCCTACGAGCAGTACTTC.